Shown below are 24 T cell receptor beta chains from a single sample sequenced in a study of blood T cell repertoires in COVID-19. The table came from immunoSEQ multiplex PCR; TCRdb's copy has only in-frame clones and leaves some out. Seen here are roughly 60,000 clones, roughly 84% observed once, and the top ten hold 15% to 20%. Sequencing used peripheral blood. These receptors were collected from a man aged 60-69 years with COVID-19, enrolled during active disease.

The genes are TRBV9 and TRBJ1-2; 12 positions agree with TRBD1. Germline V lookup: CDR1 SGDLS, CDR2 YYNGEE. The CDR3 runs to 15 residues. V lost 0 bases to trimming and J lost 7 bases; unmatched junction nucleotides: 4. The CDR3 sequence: CASSVEGQGARGYTF. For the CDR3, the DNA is TGTGCCAGCAGCGTAGAGGGACAGGGGGCTCGTGGCTACACCTTC.

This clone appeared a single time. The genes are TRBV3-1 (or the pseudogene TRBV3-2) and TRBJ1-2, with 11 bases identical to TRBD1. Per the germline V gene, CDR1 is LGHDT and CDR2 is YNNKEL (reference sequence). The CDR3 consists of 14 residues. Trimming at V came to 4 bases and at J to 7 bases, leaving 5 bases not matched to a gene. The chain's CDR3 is CASSPRDRGIGYTF. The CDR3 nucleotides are TGTGCCAGCAGCCCCCGGGACAGGGGGATTGGCTACACCTTC.

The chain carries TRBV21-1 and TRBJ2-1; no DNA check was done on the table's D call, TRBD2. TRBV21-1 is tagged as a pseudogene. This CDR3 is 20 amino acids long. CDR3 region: CASSFYRWVAGSRGGYEQFF. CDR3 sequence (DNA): TGTGCCAGCAGTTTTTATCGTTGGGTAGCGGGGAGCCGAGGGGGCTATGAGCAGTTCTTC.

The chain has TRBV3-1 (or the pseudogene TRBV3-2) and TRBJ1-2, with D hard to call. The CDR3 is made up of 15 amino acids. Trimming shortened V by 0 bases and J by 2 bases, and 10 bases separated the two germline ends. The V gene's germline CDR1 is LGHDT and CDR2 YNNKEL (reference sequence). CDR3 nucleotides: TGTGCCAGCAGCCAAGACGCGTATCCGAACTATGGCTACACCTTC. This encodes CASSQDAYPNYGYTF.

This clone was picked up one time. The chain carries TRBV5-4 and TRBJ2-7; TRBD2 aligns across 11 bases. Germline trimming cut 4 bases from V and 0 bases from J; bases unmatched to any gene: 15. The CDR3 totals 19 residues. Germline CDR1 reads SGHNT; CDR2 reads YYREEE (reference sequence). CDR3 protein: CASSPTGGLAGRSSYEQYF. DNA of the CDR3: TGTGCCAGCAGCCCTACGGGAGGACTAGCGGGCAGGAGCTCCTACGAGCAGTACTTC.

CDR3 sequence reads: CASGKTAMNTEAFF. In DNA form, the CDR3 reads TGTGCCTCTGGGAAGACAGCCATGAACACTGAAGCTTTCTTT. V is TRBV10-3 and J is TRBJ1-1; tentatively, D is TRBD1 (5 bases). CDR1 is ENHRY and CDR2 is SYGVKD in the germline V gene. The CDR3 is 14 amino acids. Trimming shortened V by 11 bases and J by 0 bases, and 16 bases separated the two germline ends.

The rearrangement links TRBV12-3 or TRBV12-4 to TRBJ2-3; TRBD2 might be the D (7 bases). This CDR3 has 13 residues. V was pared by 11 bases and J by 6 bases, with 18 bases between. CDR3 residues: CAPHWRGHDTQYF. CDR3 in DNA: TGTGCCCCGCATTGGCGGGGGCACGATACGCAGTATTTT.

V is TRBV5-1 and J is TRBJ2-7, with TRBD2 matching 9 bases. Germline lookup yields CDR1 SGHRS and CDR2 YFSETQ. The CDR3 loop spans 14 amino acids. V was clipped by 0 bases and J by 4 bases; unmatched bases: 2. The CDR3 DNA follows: TGCGCCAGCAGCTTGGTTCTAGCGGGGTACGAGCAGTACTTC. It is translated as CASSLVLAGYEQYF.

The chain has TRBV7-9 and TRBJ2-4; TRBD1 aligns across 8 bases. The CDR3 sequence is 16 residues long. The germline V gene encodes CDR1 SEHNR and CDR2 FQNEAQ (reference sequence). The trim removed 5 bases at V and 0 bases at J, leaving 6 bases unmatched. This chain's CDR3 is CASSQTGVTAKNIQYF. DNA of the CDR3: TGTGCCAGCAGCCAGACAGGGGTCACAGCCAAAAACATTCAGTACTTC.

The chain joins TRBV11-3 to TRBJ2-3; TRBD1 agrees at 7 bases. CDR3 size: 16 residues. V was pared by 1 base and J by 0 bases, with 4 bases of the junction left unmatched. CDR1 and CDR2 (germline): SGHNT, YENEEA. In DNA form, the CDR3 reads TGTGCCAGCAGCTTAGTGGGGACAGTGAGCACAGATACGCAGTATTTT. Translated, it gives CASSLVGTVSTDTQYF.

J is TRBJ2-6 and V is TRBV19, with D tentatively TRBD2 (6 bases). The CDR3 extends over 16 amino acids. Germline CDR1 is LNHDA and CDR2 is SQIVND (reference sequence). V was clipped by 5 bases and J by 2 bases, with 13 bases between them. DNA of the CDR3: TGTGCCAGTAGTCAGGGACTCTTGGCTGGGGCCAACGTCCTGACTTTC. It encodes CASSQGLLAGANVLTF.

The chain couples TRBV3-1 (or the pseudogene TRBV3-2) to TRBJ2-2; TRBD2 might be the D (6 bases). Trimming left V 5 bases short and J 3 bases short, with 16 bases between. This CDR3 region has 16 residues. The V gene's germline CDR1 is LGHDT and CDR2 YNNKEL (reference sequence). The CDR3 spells CASSVGTQGHTGELFF. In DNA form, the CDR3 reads TGTGCCAGCAGCGTCGGGACTCAGGGCCACACCGGGGAGCTGTTTTTT.

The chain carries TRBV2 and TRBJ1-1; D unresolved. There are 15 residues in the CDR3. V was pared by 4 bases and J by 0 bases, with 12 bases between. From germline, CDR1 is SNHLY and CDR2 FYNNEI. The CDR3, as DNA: TGTGCCAGCAGTGGATTGGGCAGCATGAACACTGAAGCTTTCTTT. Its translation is CASSGLGSMNTEAFF. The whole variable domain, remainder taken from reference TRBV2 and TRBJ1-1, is EPEVTQTPSHQVTQMGQEVILRCVPISNHLYFYWYRQILGQKVEFLVSFYNNEISEKSEIFDDQFSVERPDGSNFTLKIRSTKLEDSAMYFCASSGLGSMNTEAFFGQGTRLTVV.

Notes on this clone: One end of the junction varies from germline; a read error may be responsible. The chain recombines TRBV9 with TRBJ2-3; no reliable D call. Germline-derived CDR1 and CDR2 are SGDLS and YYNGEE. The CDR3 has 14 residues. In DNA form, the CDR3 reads TGTGCCAGCACCTGGAACCTCGACACAAATACGCAGTATTTT. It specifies CASTWNLDTNTQYF.

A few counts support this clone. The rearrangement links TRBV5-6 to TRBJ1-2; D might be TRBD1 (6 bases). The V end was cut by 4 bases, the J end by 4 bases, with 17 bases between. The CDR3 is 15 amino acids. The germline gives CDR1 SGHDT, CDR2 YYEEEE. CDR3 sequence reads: CASSQLTGGSYGYTF. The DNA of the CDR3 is TGTGCCAGCAGCCAGCTGACAGGTGGCTCCTATGGCTACACCTTC.

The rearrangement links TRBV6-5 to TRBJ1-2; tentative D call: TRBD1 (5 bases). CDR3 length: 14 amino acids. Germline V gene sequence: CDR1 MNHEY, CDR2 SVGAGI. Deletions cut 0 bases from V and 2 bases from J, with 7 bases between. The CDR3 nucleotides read TGTGCCAGCAGTTACTCGACAGAGAACTATGGCTACACCTTC. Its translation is CASSYSTENYGYTF.

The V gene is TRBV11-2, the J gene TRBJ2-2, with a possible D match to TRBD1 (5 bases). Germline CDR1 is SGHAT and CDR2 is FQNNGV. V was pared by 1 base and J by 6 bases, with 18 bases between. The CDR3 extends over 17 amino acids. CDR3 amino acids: CASSLAYSVGVPGELFF. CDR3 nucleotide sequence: TGTGCCAGCAGCTTAGCTTATTCGGTAGGGGTCCCCGGGGAGCTGTTTTTT.

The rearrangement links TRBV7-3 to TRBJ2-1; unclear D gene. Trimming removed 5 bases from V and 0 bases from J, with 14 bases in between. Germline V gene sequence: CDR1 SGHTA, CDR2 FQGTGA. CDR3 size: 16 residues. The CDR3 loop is CASSPGEYFSYNEQFF. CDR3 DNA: TGTGCCAGCAGCCCAGGCGAATACTTCTCCTACAATGAGCAGTTCTTC.

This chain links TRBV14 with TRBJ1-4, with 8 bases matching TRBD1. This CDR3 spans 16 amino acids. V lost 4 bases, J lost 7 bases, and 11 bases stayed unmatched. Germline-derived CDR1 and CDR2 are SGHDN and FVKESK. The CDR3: CASSRAGQGLPEKLFF. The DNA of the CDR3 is TGTGCCAGCAGCCGGGCTGGACAGGGACTTCCTGAAAAACTGTTTTTT.

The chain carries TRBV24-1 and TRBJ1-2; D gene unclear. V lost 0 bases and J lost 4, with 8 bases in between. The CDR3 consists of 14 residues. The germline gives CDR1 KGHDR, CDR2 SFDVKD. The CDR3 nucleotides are TGTGCCACCAGTGATTTGAACTTTCCCTATGGCTACACCTTC. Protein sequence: CATSDLNFPYGYTF.

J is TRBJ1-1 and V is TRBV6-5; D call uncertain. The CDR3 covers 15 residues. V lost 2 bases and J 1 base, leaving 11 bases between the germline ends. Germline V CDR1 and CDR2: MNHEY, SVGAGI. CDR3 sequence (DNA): TGTGCCAGCAGTTACGGCCGAATCCCGAACACTGAAGCTTTCTTT. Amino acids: CASSYGRIPNTEAFF.

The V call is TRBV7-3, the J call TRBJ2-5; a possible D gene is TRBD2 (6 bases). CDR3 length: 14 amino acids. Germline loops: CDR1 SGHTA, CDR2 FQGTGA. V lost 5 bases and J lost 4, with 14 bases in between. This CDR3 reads CASSPGGQTETQYF. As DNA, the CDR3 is TGTGCCAGCAGCCCCGGAGGGCAGACAGAGACCCAGTACTTC.

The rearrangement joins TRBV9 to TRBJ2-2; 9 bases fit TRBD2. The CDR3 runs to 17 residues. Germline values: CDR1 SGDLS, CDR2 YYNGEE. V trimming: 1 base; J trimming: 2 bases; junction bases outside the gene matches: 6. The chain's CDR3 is CASSVFWTSANTGELFF. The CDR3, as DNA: TGTGCCAGCAGCGTATTTTGGACTAGCGCTAACACCGGGGAGCTGTTTTTT.

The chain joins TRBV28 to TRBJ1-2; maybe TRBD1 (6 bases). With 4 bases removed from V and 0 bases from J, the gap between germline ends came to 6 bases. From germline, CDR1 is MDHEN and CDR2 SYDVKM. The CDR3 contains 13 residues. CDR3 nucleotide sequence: TGTGCCAGCAGTTGGGACACTAACTATGGCTACACCTTC. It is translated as CASSWDTNYGYTF.